The clone carrying this T cell receptor beta chain appeared a single time. The antigen remains undetermined. Data came from immunoSEQ multiplex PCR; TCRdb stores just in-frame clones and leaves some out. The repertoire consists of 220,000 or so clones, with roughly 83% occurring once and the leading ten covering over 11%. The record originates from a study of cytomegalovirus exposure and HLA in healthy donors. The study's findings and limits: Researchers counted around 150 TCR beta chains as cytomegalovirus-associated. Some public TCRs appeared in many individuals, while most sequences were rare.

The V end lost 1 base, the J end lost 8 bases, and 6 bases lay between the germline ends. The CDR3 has 12 residues. Germline-derived CDR1 and CDR2 are MGHRA and YSYEKL. The V gene is TRBV4-1, the J gene TRBJ2-1; no reliable D call. The clonotype originates from a woman in her twenties or thirties in good health and CMV-seropositive. Sequenced sample: PBMCs. The CDR3 reads CASSQVQDEQFF. In nucleotides, the CDR3 is TGCGCCAGCAGCCAAGTGCAGGATGAGCAGTTCTTC.